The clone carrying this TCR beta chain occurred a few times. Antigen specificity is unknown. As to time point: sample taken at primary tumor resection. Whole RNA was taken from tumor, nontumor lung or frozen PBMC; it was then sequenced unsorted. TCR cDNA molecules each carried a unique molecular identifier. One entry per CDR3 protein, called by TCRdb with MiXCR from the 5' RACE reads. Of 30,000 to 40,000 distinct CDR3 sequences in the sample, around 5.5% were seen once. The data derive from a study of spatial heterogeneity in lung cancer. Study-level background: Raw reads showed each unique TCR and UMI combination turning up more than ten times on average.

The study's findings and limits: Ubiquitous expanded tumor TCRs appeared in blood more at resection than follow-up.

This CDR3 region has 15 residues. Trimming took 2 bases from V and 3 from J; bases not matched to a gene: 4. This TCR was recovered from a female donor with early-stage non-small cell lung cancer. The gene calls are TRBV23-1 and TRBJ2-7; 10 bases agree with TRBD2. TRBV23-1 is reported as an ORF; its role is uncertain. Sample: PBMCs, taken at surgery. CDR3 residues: CASSQLAGAYYEQYF. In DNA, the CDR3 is TGCGCCAGCAGTCAACTAGCGGGGGCCTACTACGAGCAGTACTTC.